This TCR beta chain was profiled in a study of T cells in Graves' hyperthyroidism and ophthalmopathy (dated by TCRdb to about 2019). For the study in its entirety: Peripheral blood was collected at initial diagnosis, before any treatment. A discovery cohort of about a hundred patients, approximately 44 with Graves' ophthalmopathy and 57 with stable Graves' hyperthyroidism, was used to find distinguishing TCR V-J signatures. The approximately 100 discovery patients were randomly divided into training and test sets at a 7:3 ratio. In six Graves' hyperthyroidism patients, the study also compared T-cell repertoires from thyroid tissue with T-cell repertoires from blood. Prospective prediction of ophthalmopathy was tested in an independent validation cohort consisting of some 20 hyperthyroidism patients and approximately 16 patients who later progressed to ophthalmopathy. TCR Vbeta CDR3 sequencing of some 140 peripheral blood samples (about 45 ophthalmopathy, around 80 hyperthyroidism and some 17 progressor patients) is reported in the paper. After sampling, hyperthyroidism patients received methimazole starting at 30 mg daily, and ophthalmopathy patients received high-dose intravenous methylprednisolone. What the work shows at the level of the full study, not this receptor alone: No statistical method was used to set the sample size in advance, and investigators knew the group allocation. During validation, the model predicted progression to ophthalmopathy a median of approximately 6 months ahead of onset, with roughly 65% sensitivity and 72% to 80% specificity. Blood samples also contained most of the expanded thyroid clonotypes (frequency above 0.001), which suggests that blood repertoires may reflect thyroid immune responses. A model built on a 13 V-J signature distinguished ophthalmopathy from stable hyperthyroidism, reaching about 88% sensitivity and about 81% specificity in cross-validation and 80%/75% in testing.

Stable Graves' hyperthyroidism was defined as the absence of progression to ophthalmopathy over 18 months of follow-up. Hyperthyroidism patients were newly diagnosed, with disease duration under 2 months, and aged 18 to 65 years. Exclusion was applied to patients with uncontrolled infections, other autoimmune diseases, pregnancy or lactation. Diagnoses were based on clinical symptoms, serum thyroxine and TRAb, thyroid ultrasound and orbital computed tomography. PBMCs were separated from approximately 9.9 ml of fresh peripheral blood using Ficoll-Paque density gradient centrifugation. Total RNA was extracted with Trizol reagent, and quality was checked on an Agilent 2100 Bioanalyzer. TCR beta CDR3 regions were amplified from RNA transcripts. For the first round of RT-PCR on the TCR CDR3, the HTBI primer set was used together with the Qiagen OneStep RT-PCR kit. Libraries were constructed in a second round of multiplex PCR, after which size selection and purification were carried out. Sequencing of the libraries was done on an Illumina HiSeq2000 using paired-end 100 bp reads. The paper's processing steps were these. Raw data were processed with SOAPnuke, discarding reads with adapters, uncalled bases, mean Phred below 15, or no exact constant-primer or identifier match. COPE v1.2.5 was used to merge the high-quality paired reads, and each unique nucleotide sequence was defined as a clonotype. MiTCR v1.1 was used to align the clonotypes against IMGT TRBV, TRBD and TRBJ reference segments. Only V-J combinations with frequency above 0.0001, covering 98% to 99.2% of repertoires, were analysed. A TCS score was defined as the ratio of F50 (clonal expansion) to E x V (chaos), with BLOSUM62-based TCRdist applied between CDR3 peptides within each V-J. Welch's t-statistics and random forest reduced around 510 V-J features to 13, which were used in a naive Bayes classifier (R e1071). Using fastp at Q25 and MiXCR, TCRdb reprocessed the public reads and kept productive beta chains. Each CDR3 protein appears once, grouped with its most common genes and DNA. Clone size and V and J calls follow TCRdb, not the original study. Counted in this sample were around 200,000 distinct CDR3 sequences; 15% to 20% of them appeared once. The top ten clonotypes cover 44% of the sample.

The germline V gene (reference sequence) specifies DFQATT as CDR1 and SNEGSKA as CDR2. Reading from cysteine to phenylalanine, the CDR3 counts 17 amino acids. Of all the DNA, just the CDR3 is kept, 51 bases in frame from base 1. Details on this clonotype: No antigen is known for it. At one end, the junction sequence differs from germline, possibly due to a read error.

Sequencing used blood. This TCR was sampled from a man between 40 and 49 years old with Graves' hyperthyroidism. This chain joins TRBV20-1 to TRBJ2-2; the D gene assignment is ambiguous. The DNA sequence is as follows: TGCGGTGCTAGAGTCAAGCGAAAATTGACGAACACCGGGGAGCTGTTTTTT. Its translation reads: CGARVKRKLTNTGELFF.